A selection of T cell receptor beta chains follows, all from one sample in a study of T cell responses to AZD1222 COVID-19 vaccine. The table came from immunoSEQ multiplex PCR; TCRdb's copy has only in-frame clones and leaves some out. The repertoire holds 100,000 or so clones, with roughly 90% as singletons. The material was peripheral blood, obtained on day 0 of AZD1222 vaccination. Receptors originate from an adult in good health. CDR3s include the opening cysteine and the closing phenylalanine or tryptophan. Each record gives: D gene, J gene, clone size, V gene, CDR3 DNA, CDR3 protein. A D gene is named only where the DNA matches it firmly. Not every row has a clone size; where given, it reads once, few, many or a size class.

D gene: TRBD1; J gene: TRBJ1-5; clone size: -; V gene: TRBV7-8; CDR3 DNA: TGTGCCAGCAGCTCGACAGGGAATCGTCAGCCCCAGCATTTT; CDR3 protein: CASSSTGNRQPQHF
D gene: TRBD1; J gene: TRBJ1-1; clone size: -; V gene: TRBV28; CDR3 DNA: TGTGCCAGCAAAGGACAGGGTCAAGCTTTCTTT; CDR3 protein: CASKGQGQAFF
D gene: -; J gene: TRBJ2-7; clone size: -; V gene: TRBV6-5; CDR3 DNA: TGTGCCAGCAGTCCGGACAAGCCCTACGAGCAGTACTTC; CDR3 protein: CASSPDKPYEQYF
D gene: -; J gene: TRBJ2-7; clone size: once; V gene: TRBV7-9; CDR3 DNA: TGTGCCAGCAGCCTGGACCGGGTCTACGAGCAGTACTTC; CDR3 protein: CASSLDRVYEQYF
D gene: -; J gene: TRBJ2-7; clone size: -; V gene: TRBV28; CDR3 DNA: TGTGCCAGCAGGGGGGAACTGCTAACCTACGAGCAGTACTTC; CDR3 protein: CASRGELLTYEQYF
D gene: -; J gene: TRBJ2-2; clone size: -; V gene: TRBV4-1; CDR3 DNA: TGCGCCAGCAGCCGCAGCGGGTTGCCCACCGGGGAGCTGTTTTTT; CDR3 protein: CASSRSGLPTGELFF
D gene: TRBD2; J gene: TRBJ2-1; clone size: -; V gene: TRBV28; CDR3 DNA: TGTGCCAGCAGTGAACGACTAGCGGGCAACAATGAGCAGTTCTTC; CDR3 protein: CASSERLAGNNEQFF
D gene: -; J gene: TRBJ2-5; clone size: once; V gene: TRBV9; CDR3 DNA: TGTGCCAGCAGCGTAGATGTAGGGGGCCAAGAGACCCAGTACTTC; CDR3 protein: CASSVDVGGQETQYF
D gene: -; J gene: TRBJ2-1; clone size: few; V gene: TRBV28; CDR3 DNA: TGTGCCAGCACTTTGGGGGGGGCTCAGGGTGAGCAGTTCTTC; CDR3 protein: CASTLGGAQGEQFF
D gene: TRBD2; J gene: TRBJ2-3; clone size: -; V gene: TRBV19; CDR3 DNA: TGTGCCAGTAGTACCGGACTAGCGGCGAAAGATACGCAGTATTTT; CDR3 protein: CASSTGLAAKDTQYF
D gene: -; J gene: TRBJ2-2; clone size: -; V gene: TRBV6-5; CDR3 DNA: TGTGCCAGCAAGGGCGGGATGGAAACCGGGGAGCTGTTTTTT; CDR3 protein: CASKGGMETGELFF
D gene: -; J gene: TRBJ2-1; clone size: -; V gene: TRBV19; CDR3 DNA: TGTGCCAGTAGTCAGAGGTTGAGCTCCTACAATGAGCAGTTCTTC; CDR3 protein: CASSQRLSSYNEQFF
D gene: TRBD2; J gene: TRBJ2-3; clone size: -; V gene: TRBV7-7; CDR3 DNA: TGTGCCAGCAGCTCGGCGCCGGGACTAACCACAGATACGCAGTATTTT; CDR3 protein: CASSSAPGLTTDTQYF
D gene: -; J gene: TRBJ1-1; clone size: -; V gene: TRBV7-2; CDR3 DNA: TGTGCCAGCAGCACAGGAATGGGGAACACTGAAGCTTTCTTT; CDR3 protein: CASSTGMGNTEAFF
D gene: TRBD1; J gene: TRBJ1-2; clone size: -; V gene: TRBV2; CDR3 DNA: TGTGCCAGCAGCGTGGACAGGGTGCCCACCTTC; CDR3 protein: CASSVDRVPTF
D gene: -; J gene: TRBJ1-3; clone size: -; V gene: TRBV7-9; CDR3 DNA: TGTGCCAGCAGCTTAGAAGCAGGCCTCTCTGGAAACACCATATATTTT; CDR3 protein: CASSLEAGLSGNTIYF
D gene: TRBD1; J gene: TRBJ1-5; clone size: -; V gene: TRBV18; CDR3 DNA: TGTGCCAGCTCACCGGGGGACAGGGGTAGCAATCAGCCCCAGCATTTT; CDR3 protein: CASSPGDRGSNQPQHF
D gene: -; J gene: TRBJ2-3; clone size: -; V gene: TRBV12-2; CDR3 DNA: TGTGCAAGTCGCCCGGTGCCGCAGTATTTT; CDR3 protein: CASRPVPQYF
D gene: -; J gene: TRBJ2-7; clone size: -; V gene: TRBV7-8; CDR3 DNA: TGTGCCAGCAGAGAATTCACGAGGGGCCCTGGGGAGCAGTACTTC; CDR3 protein: CASREFTRGPGEQYF
D gene: -; J gene: TRBJ1-4; clone size: -; V gene: TRBV19; CDR3 DNA: TGTGCCAGTAGTATGAAGAGGGCTGACGAAAAACTGTTTTTT; CDR3 protein: CASSMKRADEKLFF
D gene: -; J gene: TRBJ1-1; clone size: -; V gene: TRBV7-9; CDR3 DNA: TGTGCCAGCAGTCCCGGGACGCCTAAGTTCACTGAAGCTTTCTTT; CDR3 protein: CASSPGTPKFTEAFF
D gene: TRBD2; J gene: TRBJ2-3; clone size: -; V gene: TRBV5-1; CDR3 DNA: TGCGCCAGCAGCTTGTTGGCTAGCGGAGGGACAGATACGCAGTATTTT; CDR3 protein: CASSLLASGGTDTQYF
D gene: -; J gene: TRBJ2-2; clone size: -; V gene: TRBV19; CDR3 DNA: TGTGCCAGTACTCGACTAGTTAACACCGGGGAGCTGTTTTTT; CDR3 protein: CASTRLVNTGELFF
D gene: -; J gene: TRBJ2-7; clone size: -; V gene: TRBV23-1; CDR3 DNA: TGCGCCAGCAGTCAATCCTACGAGCAGTACTTC; CDR3 protein: CASSQSYEQYF
D gene: TRBD1; J gene: TRBJ1-1; clone size: -; V gene: TRBV5-1; CDR3 DNA: TGCGCCAGCAGCTTGCGGGCACAGGGGGCAATGAACACTGAAGCTTTCTTT; CDR3 protein: CASSLRAQGAMNTEAFF